This is a list of T cell receptor beta chains from one sample in a study of shared clonotypes between healthy human individuals. Measured with immunoSEQ multiplex PCR; TCRdb has only the in-frame clones, and not every one. The data hold 560,000 or so clones, with around 96% observed a single time. Sequenced sample: naive CD8+ T cells sorted from blood. These receptors originate from a woman in her twenties or thirties in good health. Each CDR3 is given with its conserved first and last residue. D genes are given only for firm matches. Clone size appears in some rows only: once, few, many, or a class for an expanded clone.

v_gene	abundance	d_gene	j_gene	CDR3nt	CDR3aa
TRBV5-6	.	.	TRBJ2-7	TGTGCCAGCAGCCCTTCCGGCGGATCCTACGAGCAGTACTTC	CASSPSGGSYEQYF
TRBV10-2	.	.	TRBJ1-1	TGCGCCAGCAGTGAAGCGGGGTGGGTCACTGAAGCTTTCTTT	CASSEAGWVTEAFF
TRBV6-5	.	.	TRBJ2-4	TGTGCCAGCAGTTACTCCCCGGCAGGGAGCCAAAACATTCAGTACTTC	CASSYSPAGSQNIQYF
TRBV30	.	.	TRBJ2-1	TGTGCCTGGAGTGTAAATCGGGGAAATGAGCAGTTCTTC	CAWSVNRGNEQFF
TRBV4-1	.	.	TRBJ2-5	TGCGCCAGCAGCCAGGAGGGGCGGGCATCAGAGACCCAGTACTTC	CASSQEGRASETQYF
TRBV27	.	TRBD2	TRBJ2-1	TGTGCCAGCAGCCGGGGGACTAGCGGGATCTACAATGAGCAGTTCTTC	CASSRGTSGIYNEQFF
TRBV13	.	.	TRBJ2-3	TGTGCCAGCAGCTTGCAGGGGGGCAGTAGCACAGATACGCAGTATTTT	CASSLQGGSSTDTQYF
TRBV5-6	.	.	TRBJ1-2	TGTGCCAGCAGCTTAGGGCGGACGCTTAGCCTTTATGGCTACACCTTC	CASSLGRTLSLYGYTF
TRBV2	.	.	TRBJ1-5	TGTGCCAGCAGTGAACCGGGACGCCTCAATCAGCCCCAGCATTTT	CASSEPGRLNQPQHF
TRBV4-1	.	.	TRBJ2-2	TGCGCCAGCAGCCAAGATAGAGGCACCGGGGAGCTGTTTTTT	CASSQDRGTGELFF
TRBV4-2	.	TRBD1	TRBJ1-1	TGTGCCAGCAGCCAAGAAGGGACAGAGTTATTCACTGAAGCTTTCTTT	CASSQEGTELFTEAFF
TRBV7-9	.	.	TRBJ1-5	TGTGCCAGCAGCTCCGGGTATAGCAATCAGCCCCAGCATTTT	CASSSGYSNQPQHF
TRBV5-6	.	.	TRBJ1-3	TGTGCCAGCAGCGATGGGGGTTCTGGAAACACCATATATTTT	CASSDGGSGNTIYF
TRBV7-9	.	.	TRBJ2-1	TGTGCCAGCAGCTTAGCGGGTAGCTCCTACAATGAGCAGTTCTTC	CASSLAGSSYNEQFF
TRBV29-1	.	TRBD1	TRBJ1-2	TGCAGCGTTGTTGGACAGGGGTTGGCCTATGGCTACACCTTC	CSVVGQGLAYGYTF
TRBV14	.	TRBD1	TRBJ2-3	TGTGCCAGCAGCCAAGTCGAGGGGGCTACGCAGTATTTT	CASSQVEGATQYF
TRBV6-5	.	.	TRBJ2-7	TGTGCCAGCAGCCATCAGATAGCAGACTCCTACGAGCAGTACTTC	CASSHQIADSYEQYF
TRBV9	.	.	TRBJ2-7	TGTGCCAGCAGCGTAGTAGGGCTCGGCTACGAGCAGTACTTC	CASSVVGLGYEQYF
TRBV7-9	.	TRBD2	TRBJ2-7	TGTGCCAGCAGCCCTCACCGACTAGCTCCCCCGGTCTTC	CASSPHRLAPPVF
TRBV28	few	.	TRBJ1-5	TGTGCCAGCAGTTTGAAGGGGGGCCCAAATCAGCCCCAGCATTTT	CASSLKGGPNQPQHF
TRBV19	.	.	TRBJ1-2	TGTGCCAGTAGTATAGCGGCCGGGGGTTTATATGGCTACACCTTC	CASSIAAGGLYGYTF
TRBV7-9	once	TRBD1	TRBJ1-1	TGTGCCAGCACAGGGACAGGGGGCGAAGACACTGAAGCTTTCTTT	CASTGTGGEDTEAFF
TRBV6-6	.	.	TRBJ1-1	TGTGCCAGCAATTTCTGGGGCGGGGGGCACACTGAAGCTTTCTTT	CASNFWGGGHTEAFF
TRBV7-9	few	.	TRBJ1-1	TGTGCCAGCAGCTTAGGCCCTGGTGAAGCTTTCTTT	CASSLGPGEAFF
TRBV10-3	.	TRBD1	TRBJ2-1	TGTGCCACTACGTCAGGGGGCGGCTACAATGAGCAGTTCTTC	CATTSGGGYNEQFF
TRBV2	.	.	TRBJ2-2	TGTGCCAGCAGTTCAAGCACCGGGGAGCTGTTTTTT	CASSSSTGELFF
TRBV30	.	.	TRBJ1-2	TGTGCCTGGAGTGTGGCCGGGACTGCTGATGGCTACACCTTC	CAWSVAGTADGYTF
TRBV19	.	.	TRBJ2-7	TGTGCCAGTAGTATCGTCGCCGCGTCCTACGAGCAGTACTTC	CASSIVAASYEQYF
TRBV7-8	.	.	TRBJ2-1	TGTGCCAGCAGCCTCAGCGCCAATGAGCAGTTCTTC	CASSLSANEQFF
TRBV29-1	.	.	TRBJ1-4	TGCAGCGTCACAAGTACAACTAATGAAAAGCTGTTTTTT	CSVTSTTNEKLFF
TRBV30	.	.	TRBJ1-1	TGTGCCTGGGGAGGGATGGACACTGAAGCTTTCTTT	CAWGGMDTEAFF
TRBV4-2	.	TRBD2	TRBJ2-1	TGTGCCAGCAGCCAAGATCTCCCCGGGGTAGCGGGAGGCAATGAGCAGTTCTTC	CASSQDLPGVAGGNEQFF
TRBV10-3	.	TRBD2	TRBJ2-7	TGTGCCATATTAGCGGGAGAAGGCATCGGAGAGCAGTACTTC	CAILAGEGIGEQYF
TRBV7-9	.	TRBD2	TRBJ2-2	TGTGCCAGCAGCCCGGGACTAGCGGGAGTCTTCACCGGGGAGCTGTTTTTT	CASSPGLAGVFTGELFF
TRBV27	.	.	TRBJ2-7	TGTGCCAGCAGTTTTGGGCAGGGGGGCTACGAGCAGTACTTC	CASSFGQGGYEQYF
TRBV2	.	.	TRBJ1-4	TGTGCCAGCAGTGACCCCCGGGAACCCAAGGGTGAAAAACTGTTTTTT	CASSDPREPKGEKLFF
TRBV28	.	.	TRBJ2-7	TGTGCCAGCAGCACTAGCCCCGGCTTAAGGGCCTACGAGCAGTACTTC	CASSTSPGLRAYEQYF
TRBV19	.	TRBD1	TRBJ2-7	TGTGCCAGTAGTATAGGGACAGGGAGGTCCTACGAGCAGTACTTC	CASSIGTGRSYEQYF